These 14 T cell receptor beta chains were all obtained from the same sample, sequenced in a study of cytomegalovirus exposure and HLA in healthy donors. Primers for the PCR totalled 60 Vbeta and 13 Jbeta. Assay: immunoSEQ multiplex PCR; the TCRdb copy retains only in-frame clones and omits some. In the table there are 55,000 to 85,000 clones, approximately 80% of which are singletons. The sequencing input was PBMCs. The source of these receptors is a man aged 18 to 30 in good health and CMV-seropositive.

This clone has only a few counts. CDR3 region: CASSQDTVLAGGGTEAFF. CDR3 in DNA: TGTGCCAGCAGCCAAGATACAGTTTTAGCGGGAGGCGGCACTGAAGCTTTCTTT. The chain employs TRBV4-2 and TRBJ1-1; the D is unclear. V was pared by 0 bases and J by 4 bases, with 21 bases between. The CDR3 loop spans 18 amino acids. Germline V CDR1 and CDR2: LGHNA, YNFKEQ.

Sample share makes this clone medium-sized. The rearrangement uses TRBV6-5 and TRBJ2-7; 9 bases agree with TRBD1. Germline V lookup: CDR1 MNHEY, CDR2 SVGAGI. V shed 5 bases, J shed 4 bases, and the junction held 6 bases outside the gene matches. The CDR3 sequence is 14 residues long. The CDR3 DNA sequence: TGTGCCAGCAGTCCCGGGACAGGGCGATACGAGCAGTACTTC. Residues: CASSPGTGRYEQYF.

The chain couples TRBV29-1 to TRBJ2-5; D possibly corresponds to TRBD1 (6 bases). This CDR3 has 12 residues. The V end lost 7 bases, the J end lost 5 bases, and 14 bases lay between the germline ends. The germline gives CDR1 SQVTM, CDR2 ANQGSEA. CDR3 in DNA: TGCAGCGCGATGACAGGTCCCGAGACCCAGTACTTC. Translating it yields CSAMTGPETQYF.

This clone was observed at least ten times. The CDR3 DNA reads as TGTGCCAGCTCACTAATCCGGGACAGAAATGAAAAACTGTTTTTT. Protein product: CASSLIRDRNEKLFF. The chain couples TRBV18 to TRBJ1-4; TRBD1 matches 7 bases. The CDR3 is 15 residues long. Germline V gene data show CDR1 as KGHSH and CDR2 as LQKENI. With V trimmed by 4 bases and J by 5 bases, 7 bases remained unmatched.

The chain combines TRBV29-1 with TRBJ1-1; no clear D gene. The length of the CDR3 is 12 residues. V was trimmed by 4 bases and J by 0 bases, leaving 6 bases between them. The germline V gene encodes CDR1 SQVTM and CDR2 ANQGSEA. CDR3 DNA sequence: TGCAGCGTTGCTCAGATGAACACTGAAGCTTTCTTT. Translation gives CSVAQMNTEAFF. The complete variable domain, with remaining parts taken from reference TRBV29-1 and TRBJ1-1, reads SAVISQKPSRDICQRGTSLTIQCQVDSQVTMMFWYRQQPGQSLTLIATANQGSEATYESGFVIDKFPISRPNLTFSTLTVSNMSPEDSSIYLCSVAQMNTEAFFGQGTRLTVV.

The chain employs TRBV29-1 and TRBJ2-3; 10 nucleotides align to TRBD2. Per the germline V gene, CDR1 is SQVTM and CDR2 is ANQGSEA. CDR3 size: 15 residues. V trimming: 8 bases; J trimming: 6 bases; junction bases outside the gene matches: 14. This CDR3 is CSPRTSGPRGDTQYF. CDR3 DNA: TGCAGCCCGAGGACTAGCGGCCCTCGAGGGGATACGCAGTATTTT.

The genes are TRBV28 and TRBJ1-4; no reliable D call. Germline assignment: CDR1 MDHEN and CDR2 SYDVKM. This CDR3 contains 13 residues. V lost 6 bases, J lost 0 bases, and 5 bases lay in between. The CDR3 loop reads CASRYSTNEKLFF. CDR3 DNA sequence: TGTGCCAGCAGGTACTCAACTAATGAAAAACTGTTTTTT.

V gene TRBV4-1 combines with J gene TRBJ2-1; 11 bases are a match to TRBD2. The CDR3 sequence is 14 residues long. Germline assignment: CDR1 MGHRA and CDR2 YSYEKL. The V and J ends lost 1 base and 11 bases, in that order; junction bases with no gene match: 4. The CDR3 is CASSQASGGMQQFF. CDR3 in DNA: TGCGCCAGCAGCCAAGCTAGCGGGGGGATGCAGCAGTTCTTC.

The rearrangement uses TRBV28 and TRBJ1-5, with TRBD1 identical over 8 bases. Per the germline V gene, CDR1 is MDHEN and CDR2 is SYDVKM. With V trimmed by 11 bases and J by 5 bases, 11 bases remained unmatched. This CDR3 is 14 amino acids long. CDR3 sequence (DNA): TGTGCCGTAACCGCGGGGACAGGAGATCAGCCCCAGCATTTT. It is translated as CAVTAGTGDQPQHF.

The chain employs TRBV2 and TRBJ2-2, with D maybe TRBD1 (5 bases). Germline V gene lookup returns CDR1 SNHLY and CDR2 FYNNEI. With 11 bases removed from V and 0 bases from J, the gap between germline ends came to 10 bases. This CDR3 contains 13 residues. The DNA for the CDR3 is TGTGCCGTTCGACAGACGAACACCGGGGAGCTGTTTTTT. Residues: CAVRQTNTGELFF.

This chain uses TRBV7-9 with TRBJ2-5; 8 bases fit TRBD2. The trim removed 2 bases at V and 7 bases at J, leaving 12 bases unmatched. The V gene's germline CDR1 is SEHNR and CDR2 FQNEAQ (reference sequence). The CDR3 runs to 16 residues. The CDR3 is CASSLTGGRTLGTQYF. In DNA form, the CDR3 reads TGTGCCAGCAGCTTAACTGGCGGGAGGACCCTTGGGACCCAGTACTTC.

V gene TRBV18 combines with J gene TRBJ1-2; TRBD1 aligns across 8 bases. There are 16 residues in the CDR3. Germline lookup yields CDR1 KGHSH and CDR2 LQKENI. V was pared by 0 bases and J by 6 bases, with 9 bases of the junction left unmatched. CDR3 DNA: TGTGCCAGCTCACCACCGCAGGGGGCGGGGACCCATGGCTACACCTTC. Amino acid sequence: CASSPPQGAGTHGYTF.

The gene calls are TRBV28 and TRBJ1-2; TRBD1 aligns across 7 bases. The trim removed 4 bases at V and 4 bases at J, leaving 3 bases unmatched. Germline-derived CDR1 and CDR2 are MDHEN and SYDVKM. This CDR3 region has 13 residues. The CDR3 DNA follows: TGTGCCAGCAGTTACGGACAGGCCTATGGCTACACCTTC. This sequence encodes CASSYGQAYGYTF.

Worth noting for this clone: At the DNA level, this CDR3 is encoded by other sequences in the same sample as well. The gene calls are TRBV5-1 and TRBJ2-3; D is uncertain. The CDR3 consists of 13 residues. Between the trimmed V and J ends, which lost 4 bases and 1 base, there was a span of 7 bases. Per germline, CDR1 SGHRS and CDR2 YFSETQ. The DNA of the CDR3 is TGCGCCAGCAGCCCCTCCGGCACAGATACGCAGTATTTT. It yields the protein CASSPSGTDTQYF.